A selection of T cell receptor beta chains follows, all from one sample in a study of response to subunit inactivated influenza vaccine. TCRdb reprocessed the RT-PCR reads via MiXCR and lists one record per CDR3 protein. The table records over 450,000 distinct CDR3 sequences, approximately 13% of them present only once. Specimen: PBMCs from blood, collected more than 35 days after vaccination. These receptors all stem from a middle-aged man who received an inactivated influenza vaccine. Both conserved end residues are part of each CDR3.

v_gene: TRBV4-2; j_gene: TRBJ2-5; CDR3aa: CASSQESGPVAETQYF
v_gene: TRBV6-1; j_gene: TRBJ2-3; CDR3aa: CASTSVAGLTDTQYF
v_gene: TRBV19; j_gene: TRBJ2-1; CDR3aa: CASSPGLAGIYNEQFF
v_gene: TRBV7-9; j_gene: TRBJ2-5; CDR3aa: CASSSWRDSQETQYF
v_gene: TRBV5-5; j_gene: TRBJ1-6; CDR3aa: CASSFSGASPLHF
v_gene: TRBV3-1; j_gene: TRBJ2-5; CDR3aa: CASSNALGGETQYF
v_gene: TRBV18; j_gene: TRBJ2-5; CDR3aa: CASSPPRWLGPFPFQETQYF
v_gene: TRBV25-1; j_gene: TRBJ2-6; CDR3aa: CASGIGPVGANVLTF
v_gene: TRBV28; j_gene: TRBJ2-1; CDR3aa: CASSFPSGGGYSNEQFF
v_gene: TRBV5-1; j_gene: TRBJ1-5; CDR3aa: CASSSGPGTQNQPQHF
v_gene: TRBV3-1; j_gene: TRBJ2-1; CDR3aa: CASSQDLDPRSYNEQFF
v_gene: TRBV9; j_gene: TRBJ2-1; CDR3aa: CASSRTSGRAEQFF
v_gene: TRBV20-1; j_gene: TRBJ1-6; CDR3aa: CSARGGTGYNSPLHF
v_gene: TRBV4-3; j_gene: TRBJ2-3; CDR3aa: CASSQGRYGSTDTQYF
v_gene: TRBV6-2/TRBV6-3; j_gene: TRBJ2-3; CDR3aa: CASSYPPGAFTDTQYF
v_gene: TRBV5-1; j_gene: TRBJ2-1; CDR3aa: CASSFPGPNGGWSSGPTYNEQFF
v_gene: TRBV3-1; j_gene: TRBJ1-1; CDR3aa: CASSPGQSNTEAFF
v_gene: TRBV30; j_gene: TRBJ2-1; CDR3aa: CAWGTGFNNEQFF
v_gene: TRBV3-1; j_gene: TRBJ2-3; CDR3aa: CASSGPTQYF
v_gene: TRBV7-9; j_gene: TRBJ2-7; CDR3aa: CASSDRMSEQYF
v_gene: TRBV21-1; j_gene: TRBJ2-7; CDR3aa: CASSEEVYEQYF
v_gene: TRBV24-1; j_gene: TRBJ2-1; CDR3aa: CATKPAGGVEQFF
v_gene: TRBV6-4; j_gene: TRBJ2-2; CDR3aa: CASSDWVSEDTGELFF
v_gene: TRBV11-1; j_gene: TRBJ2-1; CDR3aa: CASSSTRGGQGSYNEQFF
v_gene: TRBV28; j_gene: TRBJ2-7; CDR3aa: CASLGVGHEQYF
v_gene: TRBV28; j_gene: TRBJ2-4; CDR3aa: CATRQGSKNIQYF
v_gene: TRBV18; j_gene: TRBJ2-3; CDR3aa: CASSDKQGETQYF
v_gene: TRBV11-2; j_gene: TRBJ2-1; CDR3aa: CASSGGLAGVDNEQFF
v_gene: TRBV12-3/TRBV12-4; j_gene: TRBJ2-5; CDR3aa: CASSTLVQETQYF
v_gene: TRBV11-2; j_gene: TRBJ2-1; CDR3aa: CASSLVGFRLKSYNEQFF
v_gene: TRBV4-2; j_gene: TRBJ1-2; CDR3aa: CASSQDIVRARNGYTF
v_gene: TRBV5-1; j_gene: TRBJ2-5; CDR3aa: CATSEQGAGETQYF
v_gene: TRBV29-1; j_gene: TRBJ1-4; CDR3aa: CSGLQGPNEKLFF
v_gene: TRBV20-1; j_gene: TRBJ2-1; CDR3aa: CCASPTGGILLNEQFF
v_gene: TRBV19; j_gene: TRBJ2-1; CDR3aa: CASSIGLGSEQFF
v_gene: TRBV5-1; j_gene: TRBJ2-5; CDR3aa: CASSFSSQGIQETQYF
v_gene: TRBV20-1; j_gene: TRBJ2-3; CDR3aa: CSASSTSGNTDTQYF
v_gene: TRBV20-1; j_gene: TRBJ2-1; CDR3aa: CSARTSGVSYNEQFF
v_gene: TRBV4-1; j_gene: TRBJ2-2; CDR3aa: CASSQTGAGELFF
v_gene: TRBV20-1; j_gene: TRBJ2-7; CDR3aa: CSASRGGANEQYF
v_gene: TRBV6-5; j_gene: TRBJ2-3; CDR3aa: CASSYSRERTDTQYF